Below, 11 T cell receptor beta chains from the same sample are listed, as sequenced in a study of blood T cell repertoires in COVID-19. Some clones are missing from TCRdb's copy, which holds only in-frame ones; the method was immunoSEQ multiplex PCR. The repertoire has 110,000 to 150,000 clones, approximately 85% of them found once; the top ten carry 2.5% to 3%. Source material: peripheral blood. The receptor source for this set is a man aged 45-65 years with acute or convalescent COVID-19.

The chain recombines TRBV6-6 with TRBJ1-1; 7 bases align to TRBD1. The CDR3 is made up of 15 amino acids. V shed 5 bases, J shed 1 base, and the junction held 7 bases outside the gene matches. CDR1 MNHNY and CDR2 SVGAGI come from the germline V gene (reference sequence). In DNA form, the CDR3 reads TGTGCCAGCAGTCCTCCGGGACAGAAGAACACTGAAGCTTTCTTT. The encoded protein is CASSPPGQKNTEAFF.

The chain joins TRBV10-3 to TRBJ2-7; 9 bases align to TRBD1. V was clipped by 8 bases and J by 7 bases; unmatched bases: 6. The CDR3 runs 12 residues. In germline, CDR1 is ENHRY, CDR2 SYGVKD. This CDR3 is CAIRTGEGEQYF. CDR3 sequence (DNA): TGTGCCATCCGGACAGGGGAAGGAGAGCAGTACTTC.

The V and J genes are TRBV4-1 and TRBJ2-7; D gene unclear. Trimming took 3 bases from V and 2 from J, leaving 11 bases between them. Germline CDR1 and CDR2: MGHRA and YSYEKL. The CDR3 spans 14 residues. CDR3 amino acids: CASSHEQTTYEQYF. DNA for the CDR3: TGCGCCAGCAGCCATGAGCAGACAACCTACGAGCAGTACTTC.

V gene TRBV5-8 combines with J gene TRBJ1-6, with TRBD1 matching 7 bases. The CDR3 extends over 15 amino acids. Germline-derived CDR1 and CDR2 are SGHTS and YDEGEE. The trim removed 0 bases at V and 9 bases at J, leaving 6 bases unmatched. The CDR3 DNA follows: TGTGCCAGCAGCTTGGGACAGGGAGTCCGTTCACCCCTCCACTTT. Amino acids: CASSLGQGVRSPLHF.

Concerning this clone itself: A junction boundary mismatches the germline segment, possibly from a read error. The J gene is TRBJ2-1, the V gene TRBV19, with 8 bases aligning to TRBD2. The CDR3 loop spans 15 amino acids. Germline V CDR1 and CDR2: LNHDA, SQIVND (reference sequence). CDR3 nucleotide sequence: TGTGCCAGTAGCTTGGGACTAGGAGGTTACAATGTGCAGTTCTTC. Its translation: CASSLGLGGYNVQFF.

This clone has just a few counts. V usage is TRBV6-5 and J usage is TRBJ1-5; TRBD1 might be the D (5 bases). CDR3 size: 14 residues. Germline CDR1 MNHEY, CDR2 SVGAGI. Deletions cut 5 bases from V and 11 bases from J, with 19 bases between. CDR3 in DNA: TGTGCCAGCAGTCGCACACAAGGAGGGACGGCCCAGCATTTT. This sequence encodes CASSRTQGGTAQHF.

This CDR3 is CASSLDPGRMTEAFF. CDR3 DNA sequence: TGTGCCAGCAGCTTGGATCCAGGGAGGATGACTGAAGCTTTCTTT. This chain uses TRBV5-5 with TRBJ1-1, with D tentatively TRBD1 (5 bases). CDR1 is SGHKS and CDR2 is YYEKEE in the germline V gene (reference sequence). The CDR3 has 15 amino acids. Trimming shortened V by 0 bases and J by 5 bases, and 14 bases separated the two germline ends. Looking up the rest from reference TRBV5-5 and TRBJ1-1 gives the full variable domain: DAGVTQSPTHLIKTRGQQVTLRCSPISGHKSVSWYQQVLGQGPQFIFQYYEKEERGRGNFPDRFSARQFPNYSSELNVNALLLGDSALYLCASSLDPGRMTEAFFGQGTRLTVV.

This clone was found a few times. CDR3 coding DNA: TGTGCCATCAGTGAGTGGCAGGGGGTCGGAAATCAGCCCCAGCATTTT. This translates into CAISEWQGVGNQPQHF. This sequence joins TRBV10-3 and TRBJ1-5, with 7 bases fitting TRBD1. The CDR3 covers 16 residues. Germline assignment: CDR1 ENHRY and CDR2 SYGVKD. V was clipped by 1 base and J by 4 bases; unmatched bases: 7.

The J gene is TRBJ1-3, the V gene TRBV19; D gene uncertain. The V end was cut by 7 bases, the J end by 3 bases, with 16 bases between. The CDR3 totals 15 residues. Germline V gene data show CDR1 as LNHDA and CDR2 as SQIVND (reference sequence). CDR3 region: CASTPYYPGGNTIYF. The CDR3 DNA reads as TGTGCCAGTACCCCCTATTACCCGGGTGGAAACACCATATATTTT.

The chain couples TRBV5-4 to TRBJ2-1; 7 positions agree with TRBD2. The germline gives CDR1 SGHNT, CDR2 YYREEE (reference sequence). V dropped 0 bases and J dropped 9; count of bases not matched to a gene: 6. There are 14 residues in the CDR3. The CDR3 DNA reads TGTGCCAGCAGCTTGGGTGATAGCGGGTTTGAGCAGTTCTTC. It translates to CASSLGDSGFEQFF.

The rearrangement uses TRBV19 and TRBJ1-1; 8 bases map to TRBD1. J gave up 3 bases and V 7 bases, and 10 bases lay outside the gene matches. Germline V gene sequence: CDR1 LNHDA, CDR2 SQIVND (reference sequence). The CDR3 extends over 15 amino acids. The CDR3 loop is CASTQDRERDTEAFF. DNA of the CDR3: TGTGCCAGTACCCAGGACAGGGAAAGGGACACTGAAGCTTTCTTT.